This TCR beta chain derives from a study of molecular identifiers for immune sequencing clone quantification. V lost 6 bases and J lost 2, with 9 bases in between. The germline V gene encodes CDR1 SGHTA and CDR2 FQGTGA. The CDR3 spans 13 residues. Listed TCR primers and previously described methods were used for bulk TCR libraries. One entry per CDR3 protein results from TCRdb running MiXCR on the PCR reads. The repertoire has 490,000 or so distinct CDR3 sequences, around a fifth of them found once; the top ten carry about 0.78%. The V and J genes are TRBV7-3 and TRBJ2-3; D not certain. The sequenced material came from naive CD8+ T cells from blood, with Jurkat cell RNA spiked in. Documented subset: FACS-sorted CD8+CD4-CCR7+CD45RA+ naive T cells. The sequence was obtained from a human donor in good health. Some libraries in this study had Jurkat cell RNA spiked in. CDR3 sequence reads: CASRRENTDTQYF. The CDR3 DNA follows: TGTGCCAGCAGGCGAGAAAACACAGATACGCAGTATTTT. Supplemented by reference TRBV7-3 and TRBJ2-3, the full variable domain reads GAGVSQTPSNKVTEKGKYVELRCDPISGHTALYWYRQSLGQGPEFLIYFQGTGAADDSGLPNDRFFAVRPEGSVSTLKIQRTERGDSAVYLCASRRENTDTQYFGPGTRLTVL.